This T cell receptor beta chain was sequenced in a study of blood T cell repertoires in COVID-19. Study-wide context: There were acute and convalescent COVID-19 samples, and they came from the United States, Italy and Spain. T cells, B-cell-depleted T cells, or PBMCs supplied cDNA or gDNA.

Germline lookup yields CDR1 SQVTM and CDR2 ANQGSEA. V lost 7 bases and J lost 6; bases outside the gene matches: 2. CDR3 size: 10 residues. In the original processing: Scientists estimated how many nucleated cells there were by amplifying reference gene primers. Using immunoSEQ multiplex PCR, the repertoire was profiled, and TCRdb retains in-frame clones only, with some absent. That table is the source of V, J and clone size, and D and trimming were worked out from the DNA. The sample lists 50,000 to 60,000 clones; 88% were seen once. The clonotype comes from a man aged 55 to 69 with active COVID-19. Sequenced sample: peripheral blood. The chain recombines TRBV29-1 with TRBJ1-2; 7 bases map to TRBD1. The CDR3 DNA reads as TGCAGCGCCGGGACAGATGGCTACACCTTC. Its translation is CSAGTDGYTF.